The present TCR beta chain was sequenced within a study of spatial heterogeneity in lung cancer. Specified time point: sample taken at primary tumor resection. The donors were approximately 70 patients with non-small cell lung cancer that was early-stage and untreated. MiXCR, run by TCRdb on the 5' RACE reads, gives a single entry per CDR3 protein. The table records approximately 2,800 distinct CDR3 sequences, 2.5% to 3% of them present only once. By proportion, this clonotype is medium-sized. V trimming: 7 bases; J trimming: 2 bases; junction bases outside the gene matches: 2. Per germline, CDR1 MDHEN and CDR2 SYDVKM. This CDR3 has 14 amino acids.

Sample: normal lung tissue next to the tumor, taken at surgery. The chain uses TRBV28 and TRBJ2-3, with TRBD2 matching 11 bases. The receptor's source is a male donor with early-stage non-small cell lung cancer. In nucleotides, the CDR3 is TGTGCCAGCACGGGACTAGCGGACACAGATACGCAGTATTTT. Translation gives CASTGLADTDTQYF.